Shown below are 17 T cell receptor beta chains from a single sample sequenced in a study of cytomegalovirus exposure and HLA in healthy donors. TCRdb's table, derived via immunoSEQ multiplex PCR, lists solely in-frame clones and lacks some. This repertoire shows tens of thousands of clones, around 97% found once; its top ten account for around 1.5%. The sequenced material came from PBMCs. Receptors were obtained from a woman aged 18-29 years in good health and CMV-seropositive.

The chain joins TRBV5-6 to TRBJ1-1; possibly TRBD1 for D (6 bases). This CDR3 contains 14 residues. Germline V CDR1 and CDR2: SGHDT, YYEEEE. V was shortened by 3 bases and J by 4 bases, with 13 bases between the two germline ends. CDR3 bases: TGTGCCAGCAGCTACCTCAGGGGTGGCACTGAAGCTTTCTTT. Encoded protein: CASSYLRGGTEAFF.

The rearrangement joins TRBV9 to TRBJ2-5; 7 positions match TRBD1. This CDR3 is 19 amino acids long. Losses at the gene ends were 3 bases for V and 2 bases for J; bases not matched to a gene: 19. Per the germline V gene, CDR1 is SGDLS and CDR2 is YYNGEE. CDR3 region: CASSEGVRGLGQTQETQYF. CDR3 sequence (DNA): TGTGCCAGCAGCGAGGGTGTCCGAGGGCTGGGACAGACTCAAGAGACCCAGTACTTC.

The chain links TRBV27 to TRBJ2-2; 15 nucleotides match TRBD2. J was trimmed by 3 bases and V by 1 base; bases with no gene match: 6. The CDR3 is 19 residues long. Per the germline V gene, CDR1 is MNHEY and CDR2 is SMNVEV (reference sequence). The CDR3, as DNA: TGTGCCAGCAGTTTATTTGCCGGGACTAGCGGGGGGTACACCGGGGAGCTGTTTTTT. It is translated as CASSLFAGTSGGYTGELFF.

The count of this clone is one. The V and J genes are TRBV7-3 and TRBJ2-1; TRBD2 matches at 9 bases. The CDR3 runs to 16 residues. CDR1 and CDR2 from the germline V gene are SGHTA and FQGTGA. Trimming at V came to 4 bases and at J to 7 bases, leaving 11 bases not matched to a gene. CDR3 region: CASSSLGREGGNEQFF. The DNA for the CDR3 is TGTGCCAGCAGCTCATTGGGGCGGGAGGGAGGGAATGAGCAGTTCTTC.

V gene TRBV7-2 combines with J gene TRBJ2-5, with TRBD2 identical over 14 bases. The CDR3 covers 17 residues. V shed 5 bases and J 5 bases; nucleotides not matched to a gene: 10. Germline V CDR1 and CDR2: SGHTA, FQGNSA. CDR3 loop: CASSNNLGLAGGETQYF. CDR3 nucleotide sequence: TGTGCCAGCAGCAACAATCTTGGACTAGCGGGAGGTGAGACCCAGTACTTC.

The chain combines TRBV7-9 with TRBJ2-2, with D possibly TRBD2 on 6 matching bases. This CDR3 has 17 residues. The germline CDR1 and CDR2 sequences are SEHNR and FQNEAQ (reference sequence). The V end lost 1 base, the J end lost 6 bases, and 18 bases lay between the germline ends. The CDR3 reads CASSLEPGTAFAGELFF. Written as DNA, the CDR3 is TGTGCCAGCAGCTTAGAACCGGGGACTGCTTTCGCCGGGGAGCTGTTTTTT.

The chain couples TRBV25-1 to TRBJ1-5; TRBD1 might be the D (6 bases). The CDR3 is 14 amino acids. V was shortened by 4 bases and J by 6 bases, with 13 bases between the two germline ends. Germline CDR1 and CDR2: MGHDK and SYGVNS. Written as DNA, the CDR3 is TGTGCCAGCAGTGGCACAGGGAAAGCTCAGCCCCAGCATTTT. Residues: CASSGTGKAQPQHF.

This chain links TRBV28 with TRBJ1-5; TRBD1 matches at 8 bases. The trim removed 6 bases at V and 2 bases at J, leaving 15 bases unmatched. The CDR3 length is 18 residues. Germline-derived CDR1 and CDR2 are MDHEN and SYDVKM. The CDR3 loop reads CASSNGQGYGSGNQPQHF. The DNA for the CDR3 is TGTGCCAGCAGCAATGGACAGGGTTATGGATCAGGCAATCAGCCCCAGCATTTT.

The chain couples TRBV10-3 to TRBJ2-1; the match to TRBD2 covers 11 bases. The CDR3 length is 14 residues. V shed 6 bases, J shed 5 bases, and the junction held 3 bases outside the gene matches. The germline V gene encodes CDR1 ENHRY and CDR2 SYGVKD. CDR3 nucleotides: TGTGCCATCAGATTGACTAGCGGGGACAATGAGCAGTTCTTC. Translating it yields CAIRLTSGDNEQFF.

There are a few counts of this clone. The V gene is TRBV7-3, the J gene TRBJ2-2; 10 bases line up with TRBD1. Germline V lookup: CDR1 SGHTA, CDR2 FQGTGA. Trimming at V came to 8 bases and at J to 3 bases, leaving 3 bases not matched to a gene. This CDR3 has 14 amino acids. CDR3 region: CASRQGADTGELFF. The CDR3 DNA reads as TGTGCCAGCCGACAGGGGGCGGACACCGGGGAGCTGTTTTTT.

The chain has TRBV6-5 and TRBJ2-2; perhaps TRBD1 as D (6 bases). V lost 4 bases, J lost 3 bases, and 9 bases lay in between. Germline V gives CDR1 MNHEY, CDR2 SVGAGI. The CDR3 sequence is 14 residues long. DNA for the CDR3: TGTGCCAGCAGTTTCACAGGGTACACCGGGGAGCTGTTTTTT. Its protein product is CASSFTGYTGELFF.

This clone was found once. The CDR3 reads CSVEHRSGSNEQFF. In DNA form, the CDR3 reads TGCAGCGTTGAACACAGGTCAGGCAGCAATGAGCAGTTCTTC. The chain links TRBV29-1 to TRBJ2-1; TRBD1 might be the D (5 bases). The CDR3 runs to 14 residues. With 2 bases removed from V and 6 bases from J, the gap between germline ends came to 14 bases. Germline-derived CDR1 and CDR2 are SQVTM and ANQGSEA.

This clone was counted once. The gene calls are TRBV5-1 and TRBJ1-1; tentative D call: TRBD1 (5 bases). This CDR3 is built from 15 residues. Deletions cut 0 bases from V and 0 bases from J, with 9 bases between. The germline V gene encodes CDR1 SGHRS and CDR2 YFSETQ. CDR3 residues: CASSLVRALNTEAFF. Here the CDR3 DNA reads TGCGCCAGCAGCTTGGTCAGGGCGCTGAACACTGAAGCTTTCTTT.

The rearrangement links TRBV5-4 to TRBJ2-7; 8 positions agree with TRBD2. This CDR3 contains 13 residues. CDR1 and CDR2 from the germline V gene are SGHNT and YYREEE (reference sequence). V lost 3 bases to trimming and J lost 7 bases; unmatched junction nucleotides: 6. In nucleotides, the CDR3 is TGTGCCAGCAGCTGGGCGGGAGGAGTTGAGCAGTACTTC. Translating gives CASSWAGGVEQYF.

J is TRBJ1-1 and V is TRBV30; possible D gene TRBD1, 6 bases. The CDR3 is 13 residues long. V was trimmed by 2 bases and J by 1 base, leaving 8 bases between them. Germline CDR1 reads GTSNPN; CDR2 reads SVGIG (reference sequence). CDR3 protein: CAWSLQGNTEAFF. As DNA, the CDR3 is TGTGCCTGGAGTCTACAGGGGAACACTGAAGCTTTCTTT.

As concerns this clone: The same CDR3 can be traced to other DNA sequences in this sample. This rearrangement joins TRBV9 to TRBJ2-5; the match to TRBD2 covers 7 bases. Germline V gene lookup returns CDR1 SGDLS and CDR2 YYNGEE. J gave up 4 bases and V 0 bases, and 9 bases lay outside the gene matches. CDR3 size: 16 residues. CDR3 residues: CASSVGGGRSAETQYF. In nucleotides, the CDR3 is TGTGCCAGCAGCGTAGGTGGCGGGAGAAGTGCAGAGACCCAGTACTTC.

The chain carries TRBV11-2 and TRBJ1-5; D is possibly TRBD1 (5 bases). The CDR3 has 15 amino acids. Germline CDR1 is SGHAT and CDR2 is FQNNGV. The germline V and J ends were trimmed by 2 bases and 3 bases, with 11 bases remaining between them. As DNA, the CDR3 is TGTGCCAGCAGCTTAAGAGACAGCTTCAATCAGCCCCAGCATTTT. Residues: CASSLRDSFNQPQHF.